These 30 T cell receptor beta chains originate from one sample sequenced in a study of cytomegalovirus exposure and HLA in healthy donors. The PCR employed 60 Vbeta primers together with 13 Jbeta primers. Method: immunoSEQ multiplex PCR; TCRdb's copy keeps in-frame clones and lacks some. This sample carries just under 150,000 clones, roughly 80% of them seen once, and the ten largest clones take roughly 2.9%. Sequenced sample: PBMCs. The receptors here all came from a woman in her 30s in good health and CMV-seronegative.

This chain joins TRBV6-5 and TRBJ1-4; TRBD1 aligns across 8 bases. Trimming removed 5 bases from V and 8 bases from J; junction bases left unmatched: 7. CDR1 is MNHEY and CDR2 is SVGAGI in the germline V gene. The CDR3 runs 14 residues. The CDR3 DNA reads as TGTGCCAGCAGTGACACAGGGGGTGACGAAAAACTGTTTTTT. This sequence encodes CASSDTGGDEKLFF.

This chain connects TRBV27 to TRBJ2-1, with D possibly being TRBD1 (5 bases). V was pared by 3 bases and J by 8 bases, with 11 bases between. Germline CDR1 MNHEY, CDR2 SMNVEV (reference sequence). The CDR3 is 13 amino acids. The CDR3 DNA is TGTGCCAGCAGTTTCATAGGGGCGGATGAGCAGTTCTTC. Amino acids: CASSFIGADEQFF.

The chain couples TRBV2 to TRBJ2-1; TRBD2 aligns across 14 bases. J was trimmed by 7 bases and V by 5 bases; bases with no gene match: 4. The CDR3 covers 15 residues. CDR1 is SNHLY and CDR2 is FYNNEI in the germline V gene. As DNA, the CDR3 is TGTGCCAGCAGTCAGGGACTAGCGGGAGTAAATGAGCAGTTCTTC. It encodes CASSQGLAGVNEQFF. Based on the CDR3 plus reference TRBV2 and TRBJ2-1, the full variable domain is EPEVTQTPSHQVTQMGQEVILRCVPISNHLYFYWYRQILGQKVEFLVSFYNNEISEKSEIFDDQFSVERPDGSNFTLKIRSTKLEDSAMYFCASSQGLAGVNEQFFGPGTRLTVL.

V usage is TRBV19 and J usage is TRBJ1-1; D is perhaps TRBD1 (6 bases). V was cut by 5 bases and J by 1 base, with 14 bases left in between. The germline CDR1 and CDR2 sequences are LNHDA and SQIVND (reference sequence). This CDR3 spans 15 amino acids. CDR3 in DNA: TGTGCCAGTAGTGTCGGTCCCAGGGGGAACACTGAAGCTTTCTTT. Protein product: CASSVGPRGNTEAFF.

V is TRBV7-8 and J is TRBJ2-5, with TRBD2 matching over 11 bases. The CDR3 totals 17 residues. Germline-derived CDR1 and CDR2 are SGHVS and FQNEAQ. With 2 bases clipped from V and 3 bases from J, the junction kept 8 bases outside the gene matches. CDR3 sequence (DNA): TGTGCCAGCAGCTTAACCTTCCTAGCGGGGGGCAAAGAGACCCAGTACTTC. Translated, it gives CASSLTFLAGGKETQYF. The variable domain in full, completed from reference TRBV7-8 and TRBJ2-5, reads GAGVSQSPRYKVAKRGQDVALRCDPISGHVSLFWYQQALGQGPEFLTYFQNEAQLDKSGLPSDRFFAERPEGSVSTLKIQRTQQEDSAVYLCASSLTFLAGGKETQYFGPGTRLLVL.

This clone was observed a handful of times. The chain uses TRBV4-1 and TRBJ1-4; TRBD1 is a possible D gene (6 bases). Germline V gene sequence: CDR1 MGHRA, CDR2 YSYEKL. The CDR3 loop spans 15 amino acids. Trimming took 3 bases from V and 6 from J, leaving 14 bases between them. The CDR3 region has the DNA TGCGCCAGCAGCCATCCGAGGGGGGGGTATGAAAAACTGTTTTTT. Protein sequence: CASSHPRGGYEKLFF.

This clone was recorded a few times. The chain carries TRBV6-4 and TRBJ2-3, with 12 positions matching TRBD2. Germline CDR1 MRHNA, CDR2 SNTAGT. After removal of 2 bases from V and 4 bases from J, the junction contained 4 bases not matched to a gene. This CDR3 is 16 amino acids long. The CDR3 nucleotides read TGTGCCAGCAGTGACGAACTAGCGGGGGGACCAGATACGCAGTATTTT. It codes for CASSDELAGGPDTQYF.

The V and J genes are TRBV19 and TRBJ2-3; 10 nucleotides match TRBD2. This CDR3 has 16 residues. J was trimmed by 5 bases and V by 3 bases; bases with no gene match: 8. Germline CDR1 and CDR2: LNHDA and SQIVND (reference sequence). CDR3 sequence reads: CASSMAVAGGLDTQYF. The DNA for the CDR3 is TGTGCCAGTAGTATGGCGGTAGCGGGAGGCTTAGATACGCAGTATTTT. The variable domain in full, completed from reference TRBV19 and TRBJ2-3, reads DGGITQSPKYLFRKEGQNVTLSCEQNLNHDAMYWYRQDPGQGLRLIYYSQIVNDFQKGDIAEGYSVSREKKESFPLTVTSAQKNPTAFYLCASSMAVAGGLDTQYFGPGTRLTVL.

The chain has TRBV19 and TRBJ2-7; 7 bases agree with TRBD1. The CDR3 runs 13 residues. CDR1 is LNHDA and CDR2 is SQIVND in the germline V gene (reference sequence). With 4 bases clipped from V and 2 bases from J, the junction kept 2 bases outside the gene matches. DNA for the CDR3: TGTGCCAGTAGTACCGACAGGGCCTACGAGCAGTACTTC. Encoded protein: CASSTDRAYEQYF.

This chain connects TRBV29-1 to TRBJ2-7, with 10 bases lining up with TRBD1. Germline loops: CDR1 SQVTM, CDR2 ANQGSEA. The trim removed 6 bases at V and 4 bases at J, leaving 6 bases unmatched. CDR3 length equals 13 residues. The CDR3 coding sequence is TGCAGCGTGGCCGGGACAGGGGAATACGAGCAGTACTTC. The encoded protein is CSVAGTGEYEQYF.

The CDR3 region has the DNA TGTGCCAGCAAAGCCCTAGGGGACAGGGAGATAAGCTATGGCTACACCTTC. Amino acids: CASKALGDREISYGYTF. The chain combines TRBV28 with TRBJ1-2; TRBD1 aligns across 9 bases. J lost 4 bases, V lost 7 bases, and 16 bases had no gene match. CDR1 and CDR2 (germline): MDHEN, SYDVKM. CDR3 length equals 17 residues.

The genes are TRBV7-2 and TRBJ2-3, with 7 bases that match TRBD1. Germline loops: CDR1 SGHTA, CDR2 FQGNSA. This CDR3 is 15 amino acids long. The V gene end was trimmed by 5 bases and the J gene end by 2 bases; junction bases not matched to a gene: 7. DNA of the CDR3: TGTGCCAGCAGCGCTCCGGGACAGAACACAGATACGCAGTATTTT. This encodes CASSAPGQNTDTQYF.

This clone was observed a single time. V and J are TRBV28 and TRBJ2-7, with TRBD1 identical over 10 bases. Germline CDR1 MDHEN, CDR2 SYDVKM. The CDR3 is 16 amino acids. The V segment lost 3 bases and the J segment 9 bases; nucleotides outside the gene matches: 14. For the CDR3, the DNA is TGTGCCAGCAGTTTTGGGACAGGGGATCGCGAGAGGGGGCAGTACTTC. Encoded protein: CASSFGTGDRERGQYF.

This rearrangement joins TRBV19 to TRBJ1-2, with 10 positions matching TRBD1. Germline trimming cut 4 bases from V and 0 bases from J; bases unmatched to any gene: 5. The CDR3 extends over 16 amino acids. The germline V gene encodes CDR1 LNHDA and CDR2 SQIVND (reference sequence). The CDR3 bases are TGTGCCAGTAGTACTAGTGGACAGGGGGCTAACTATGGCTACACCTTC. Protein: CASSTSGQGANYGYTF.

The V call is TRBV6-5, the J call TRBJ1-1; D gene unclear. Per germline, CDR1 MNHEY and CDR2 SVGAGI. V shed 7 bases and J shed 1 base, with 16 bases lying between them. The CDR3 loop spans 15 amino acids. CDR3 loop: CASIKLLLWNTEAFF. The CDR3 region has the DNA TGTGCCAGCATTAAGCTCCTACTTTGGAACACTGAAGCTTTCTTT.

The rearrangement joins TRBV9 to TRBJ2-3; 9 bases are a match to TRBD1. CDR3 size: 15 residues. The J segment lost 6 bases and the V segment lost 3 bases, leaving 8 bases of the junction unmatched. Germline lookup yields CDR1 SGDLS and CDR2 YYNGEE. CDR3 sequence (DNA): TGTGCCAGCAGCGCCGGGACAGGGAGGTCGGATACGCAGTATTTT. The encoded protein is CASSAGTGRSDTQYF.

The genes are TRBV7-6 and TRBJ2-5, with D possibly being TRBD2 (6 bases). V lost 0 bases to trimming and J lost 2 bases, with 16 bases between them. Germline V gives CDR1 SGHVS, CDR2 FNYEAQ. The CDR3 is 17 residues long. CDR3 protein: CASSLAWVAETQETQYF. For the CDR3, the DNA is TGTGCCAGCAGCTTAGCGTGGGTAGCGGAGACTCAAGAGACCCAGTACTTC.

The V call is TRBV7-2, the J call TRBJ2-3; D is unresolved. The CDR3 loop spans 16 amino acids. V was cut by 5 bases and J by 4 bases, with 19 bases left in between. Germline CDR1 and CDR2: SGHTA and FQGNSA. The DNA of the CDR3 is TGTGCCAGCAGCCGCGGAACTGCCGGGTGGGCAGATACGCAGTATTTT. Protein: CASSRGTAGWADTQYF.

V usage is TRBV6-1 and J usage is TRBJ1-3, with 8 bases lining up with TRBD1. The germline gives CDR1 MNHNS, CDR2 SASEGT. The CDR3 length is 15 residues. V lost 6 bases, J lost 8 bases, and 12 bases stayed unmatched. CDR3 in DNA: TGTGCCAGCAGACGGACAGGGCAGGAGGAAGACACCATATATTTT. As protein: CASRRTGQEEDTIYF.

This chain links TRBV28 with TRBJ1-5; a possible D gene is TRBD1 (5 bases). CDR3 length: 13 amino acids. Trimming stripped 6 bases from V and 3 bases from J, with 9 bases between. CDR1 MDHEN and CDR2 SYDVKM come from the germline V gene. CDR3 sequence (DNA): TGTGCCAGCAGATGGGGGGTCAATCAGCCCCAGCATTTT. It translates to CASRWGVNQPQHF. The full variable domain, rest sourced from reference TRBV28 and TRBJ1-5, is DVKVTQSSRYLVKRTGEKVFLECVQDMDHENMFWYRQDPGLGLRLIYFSYDVKMKEKGDIPEGYSVSREKKERFSLILESASTNQTSMYLCASRWGVNQPQHFGDGTRLSIL.

The chain uses TRBV15 and TRBJ1-4; 8 bases agree with TRBD1. After removal of 0 bases from V and 8 bases from J, the junction contained 8 bases not matched to a gene. Germline values: CDR1 LNHNV, CDR2 YYDKDF (reference sequence). The CDR3 is 16 amino acids. The CDR3 loop is CATSRDRTGGREKLFF. Written as DNA, the CDR3 is TGTGCCACCAGCAGAGATAGAACAGGGGGAAGGGAAAAACTGTTTTTT.

The chain recombines TRBV7-2 with TRBJ1-3, with 7 bases that match TRBD1. V dropped 5 bases and J dropped 2; count of bases not matched to a gene: 6. From germline, CDR1 is SGHTA and CDR2 FQGNSA. This CDR3 has 15 residues. The CDR3 nucleotides are TGTGCCAGCAGCCGGACAACAGGGGCTGGAAACACCATATATTTT. This codes for CASSRTTGAGNTIYF.

The rearrangement uses TRBV5-1 and TRBJ2-5; tentatively, D is TRBD1 (5 bases). Trimming cost V 3 bases and J 5 bases, with 17 bases left between them. This CDR3 is 15 amino acids long. Germline V lookup: CDR1 SGHRS, CDR2 YFSETQ. The DNA for the CDR3 is TGCGCCAGCAGCTACAGACAGAAAAGTTTGGAGACCCAGTACTTC. Translation gives CASSYRQKSLETQYF.

This clone was counted between two and nine times. The CDR3: CASSPRAYSPLHF. CDR3 DNA: TGTGCCAGCAGCCCCAGGGCCTATTCACCCCTCCACTTT. The chain uses TRBV6-5 and TRBJ1-6, with a tentative D call TRBD1 (5 bases). Germline CDR1 and CDR2: MNHEY and SVGAGI. V was pared by 6 bases and J by 8 bases, with 11 bases between. The CDR3 extends over 13 amino acids.

In its sample, this clone was seen a few times. The chain carries TRBV4-1 and TRBJ2-5, with D possibly TRBD1 on 6 matching bases. The J call is in doubt because the DNA end fits TRBJ2-7 better. This CDR3 has 17 residues. The V gene's germline CDR1 is MGHRA and CDR2 YSYEKL. The CDR3 protein is CASSHAQDRYLDYEQYF. For the CDR3, the DNA is TGCGCCAGCAGCCACGCCCAAGACAGGTATCTCGACTACGAGCAGTACTTC.

The V and J genes are TRBV9 and TRBJ2-1; 13 bases fit TRBD2. This CDR3 is built from 14 residues. The germline V gene has CDR1 SGDLS and CDR2 YYNGEE. J gave up 10 bases and V 0 bases, and 1 base lay outside the gene matches. CDR3 in amino acids: CASSVALAGGEQFF. CDR3 sequence (DNA): TGTGCCAGCAGCGTAGCACTAGCGGGAGGGGAGCAGTTCTTC.

V and J are TRBV28 and TRBJ2-1; 8 bases agree with TRBD2. CDR1 and CDR2 from the germline V gene are MDHEN and SYDVKM. CDR3 length equals 16 residues. J gave up 7 bases and V 5 bases, and 13 bases lay outside the gene matches. CDR3: CASSPAGAGGGNEQFF. For the CDR3, the DNA is TGTGCCAGCAGTCCGGCAGGGGCGGGAGGTGGGAATGAGCAGTTCTTC.

The gene calls are TRBV30 and TRBJ1-1; the D is unclear. CDR1 GTSNPN and CDR2 SVGIG come from the germline V gene (reference sequence). V lost 0 bases and J lost 1, with 9 bases in between. This CDR3 has 14 amino acids. This CDR3 reads CAWSVTRGNTEAFF. As DNA, the CDR3 is TGTGCCTGGAGTGTAACTCGTGGGAACACTGAAGCTTTCTTT. Combining the CDR3 with reference TRBV30 and TRBJ1-1 gives the whole variable domain SQTIHQWPATLVQPVGSPLSLECTVEGTSNPNLYWYRQAAGRGLQLLFYSVGIGQISSEVPQNLSASRPQDRQFILSSKKLLLSDSGFYLCAWSVTRGNTEAFFGQGTRLTVV.

This clone appeared a few times. This chain links TRBV5-6 with TRBJ1-2; 8 bases agree with TRBD1. Trimming removed 4 bases from V and 7 bases from J; junction bases left unmatched: 9. Looked up from germline, CDR1 is SGHDT and CDR2 is YYEEEE. This CDR3 has 14 amino acids. CDR3 protein: CASSPTGDRGGYTF. The CDR3 DNA is TGTGCCAGCAGCCCGACAGGGGATAGAGGTGGCTACACCTTC.

The chain couples TRBV7-9 to TRBJ1-5; TRBD1 aligns across 8 bases. The germline V gene encodes CDR1 SEHNR and CDR2 FQNEAQ (reference sequence). The length of the CDR3 is 16 residues. With 1 base clipped from V and 2 bases from J, the junction kept 4 bases outside the gene matches. The CDR3 nucleotides read TGTGCCAGCAGCTTAGTAGGACAGGGAGGCAATCAGCCCCAGCATTTT. Protein product: CASSLVGQGGNQPQHF.